These T cell receptor beta chains were read from a single sample in a study of blood T cell repertoires in COVID-19. The assay was immunoSEQ multiplex PCR, and TCRdb's table has in-frame clones only and misses some. The sample records some 340,000 clones, roughly 90% being singletons. The sequenced material came from PBMCs or T cells enriched from blood (not recorded which). These receptors came from a woman in her 30s who had been exposed to COVID-19. Both conserved end residues are part of each CDR3. The D gene is left open where the match is weak. Part of the rows lack a size; the others show once, few, many or a class for expanded clones.

D,size,J,length,V,DNA,CDR3
-,-,TRBJ2-7,12,TRBV7-8,TGTGCCAGCAGCTTAGAACTATACGAGCAGTACTTC,CASSLELYEQYF
-,-,TRBJ1-5,15,TRBV2,TGTGCCAGCAGTGACGGGTTAGCTAGCAATCAGCCCCAGCATTTT,CASSDGLASNQPQHF
-,once,TRBJ2-5,15,TRBV29-1,TGCAGCGTTGGCGCTACCGGGACATACCAAGAGACCCAGTACTTC,CSVGATGTYQETQYF
-,-,TRBJ2-1,15,TRBV5-1,TGCGCCAGCAGCTTTGAGCAATCGGAGTACAATGAGCAGTTCTTC,CASSFEQSEYNEQFF
-,-,TRBJ1-1,14,TRBV2,TGTGCCAGCAGTGACGCGCCCATGAACACTGAAGCTTTCTTT,CASSDAPMNTEAFF
TRBD1,-,TRBJ1-2,14,TRBV4-3,TGCGCCAGCAGCCCGGGACAGGCTTTCTATGGCTACACCTTC,CASSPGQAFYGYTF
TRBD2,-,TRBJ2-7,16,TRBV27,TGTGCCAGCAGTTCGTCAAGACTAGCGTTTTCCGACGAGCAGTACTTC,CASSSSRLAFSDEQYF
-,-,TRBJ2-2,12,TRBV19,TGTGCCAGTAGTATTGGGGAGGTGAAGCTGTTTTTT,CASSIGEVKLFF
TRBD2,-,TRBJ2-3,15,TRBV5-1,TGCGCCAGCACCCCGCTAGCGGCTAGCACAGATACGCAGTATTTT,CASTPLAASTDTQYF
TRBD1,-,TRBJ2-7,15,TRBV7-9,TGTGCCAGCAGCGGGGGGACAGGGATACGGAGGGAGCAGTACTTC,CASSGGTGIRREQYF
TRBD1,-,TRBJ2-7,14,TRBV5-6,TGTGCCAGCAGCTTCCCGACAGGGAGAAACGAGCAGTACTTC,CASSFPTGRNEQYF
-,-,TRBJ1-2,14,TRBV21-1,TGTGCCAGCAGCAAAGGTGGCAGGTACTATGGCTACACCTTC,CASSKGGRYYGYTF
TRBD2,-,TRBJ2-7,15,TRBV6-5,TGTGCCACCCTAATGGAAACAGCGGGGCCCTACGAGCAGTACTTC,CATLMETAGPYEQYF
TRBD1,few,TRBJ2-1,15,TRBV5-1,TGCGCCAGCAGCTTGGAAGGACAGGGCTTCAATGAGCAGTTCTTC,CASSLEGQGFNEQFF
-,-,TRBJ2-7,13,TRBV3-1/TRBV3-2,TGTGCCAGCACCCATCTCGGGGGGCGCGAGCAGTACTTC,CASTHLGGREQYF
TRBD1,once,TRBJ1-6,14,TRBV5-8,TGTGCCAGCAGCCCGGGACAGGGGGCTTCACCCCTCCACTTT,CASSPGQGASPLHF
TRBD1,-,TRBJ1-2,16,TRBV4-3,TGCGCCAGCAGCCCCAAGGTGGGGACAGGATTTTTTAGCTACACCTTC,CASSPKVGTGFFSYTF
-,-,TRBJ2-3,16,TRBV9,TGTGCCAGCAGCACCGGTGGCAGGGCTAAAACAGATACGCAGTATTTT,CASSTGGRAKTDTQYF
-,-,TRBJ2-7,13,TRBV12-3/TRBV12-4,TGTGCCAGCAGTTTCGGAGGGTTGAACGAGCAGTACTTC,CASSFGGLNEQYF
-,-,TRBJ2-5,14,TRBV5-8,TGTGCCAGCAGCTTGGGGGCGGGACAAGAGACCCAGTACTTC,CASSLGAGQETQYF
TRBD2,-,TRBJ2-3,15,TRBV11-2,TGTGCCAGCAGTTCTAGCGGAACTAGCACAGATACGCAGTATTTT,CASSSSGTSTDTQYF
TRBD2,-,TRBJ2-1,16,TRBV7-9,TGTGCCAGCAGCTTACTTCCGCGGGGGGGCCAGAATGAGCAGTTCTTC,CASSLLPRGGQNEQFF
-,-,TRBJ2-1,14,TRBV9,TGTGCAAGCGGGGGACAGGGAAAATACAATGAGCAGTTCTTC,CASGGQGKYNEQFF
TRBD1,-,TRBJ1-2,16,TRBV27,TGTGCCAGCAGATTGGTCGCGGACAGGGGGCCGCGTGGCTACACCTTC,CASRLVADRGPRGYTF
TRBD2,-,TRBJ2-3,17,TRBV5-1,TGCGCCAGCAGCTTACATGTTATAGCGGGGGGCACAGATACGCAGTATTTT,CASSLHVIAGGTDTQYF
TRBD1,-,TRBJ1-3,13,TRBV7-8,TGTGCCAGCAGCGACCAACAGGGGTACACCATATATTTT,CASSDQQGYTIYF
-,-,TRBJ1-1,11,TRBV12-3/TRBV12-4,TGTGCCAGCAGAAGGAGGACTGAAGCTTTCTTT,CASRRRTEAFF
TRBD1,-,TRBJ1-1,16,TRBV5-1,TGCGCCAGCAGCCCCCTCACAGGGGGTAGGAACACTGAAGCTTTCTTT,CASSPLTGGRNTEAFF
-,-,TRBJ1-2,11,TRBV29-1,TGCAGCGTTGGACAGACCTATGGCTACACCTTC,CSVGQTYGYTF
TRBD1,once,TRBJ1-1,14,TRBV5-5,TGTGCCAGCAGCGGGGACAGAGTGAACACTGAAGCTTTCTTT,CASSGDRVNTEAFF
-,-,TRBJ2-4,16,TRBV5-1,TGCGCCAGCAGCTTGGGATGGGGAGTAGCCAAAAACATTCAGTACTTC,CASSLGWGVAKNIQYF
TRBD1,-,TRBJ1-3,16,TRBV6-2/TRBV6-3,TGTGCCAGCAGTTACACAGGGGGCGAAGCTGGAAACACCATATATTTT,CASSYTGGEAGNTIYF
-,-,TRBJ1-2,14,TRBV7-8,TGTGCCAGCAGCCCAATGACTGAGAACTATGGCTACACCTTC,CASSPMTENYGYTF
TRBD1,-,TRBJ1-2,15,TRBV19,TGTGCCAGCAATGGGAAAGGGGGCGCGAGCTATGGCTACACCTTC,CASNGKGGASYGYTF
TRBD1,-,TRBJ1-1,13,TRBV12-5,TGTGCTAGTGGTCCGGACAGGGACACTGAAGCTTTCTTT,CASGPDRDTEAFF
-,-,TRBJ2-7,14,TRBV6-6,TGTGCCAGCAGTTACGCGGGACCAAACTACGAGCAGTACTTC,CASSYAGPNYEQYF
TRBD1,-,TRBJ1-2,17,TRBV7-8,TGTGCCAGCAGCCCTAGAGTGTGGGACAGGGGGATCTATGGCTACACCTTC,CASSPRVWDRGIYGYTF
-,-,TRBJ1-5,15,TRBV21-1,TGTGCCAGCAGCAAAGGAGGACAGAGCAATCAGCCCCAGCATTTT,CASSKGGQSNQPQHF
TRBD2,-,TRBJ2-2,17,TRBV5-4,TGTGCCAGCACCCGGACTAGCGGGGGGGCGAACACCGGGGAGCTGTTTTTT,CASTRTSGGANTGELFF
-,-,TRBJ2-2,17,TRBV11-3,TGTGCCAGCAGCTTAGGTAGCGGTGGCGTGAACACCGGGGAGCTGTTTTTT,CASSLGSGGVNTGELFF
-,few,TRBJ2-5,15,TRBV7-6,TGTGCCAGCAGCCACCTCCGGGGGGCCCAAGAGACCCAGTACTTC,CASSHLRGAQETQYF
-,-,TRBJ1-1,16,TRBV18,TGTGCCAGCTCACCCCGGCAGGGAAATATGAACACTGAAGCTTTCTTT,CASSPRQGNMNTEAFF
-,-,TRBJ1-5,14,TRBV4-1,TGCGCCAGCAGCCAAGTGGCCAGCAATCAGCCCCAGCATTTT,CASSQVASNQPQHF
TRBD1,-,TRBJ1-1,15,TRBV10-3,TGTGCCACCGTGCCCGCGACAGGGTCGGACACTGAAGCTTTCTTT,CATVPATGSDTEAFF
TRBD1,once,TRBJ2-3,14,TRBV6-2/TRBV6-3,TGTGCCAGCAGTGTGGGACAGTCCACAGATACGCAGTATTTT,CASSVGQSTDTQYF
-,-,TRBJ1-1,16,TRBV9,TGTGCCAGCAGCCCAAGGGGGGGGCCCATGAACACTGAAGCTTTCTTT,CASSPRGGPMNTEAFF
TRBD1,-,TRBJ2-5,15,TRBV11-1,TGTGCCAGCAGCTTTGGGACAGGGAGACGAGAGACCCAGTACTTC,CASSFGTGRRETQYF